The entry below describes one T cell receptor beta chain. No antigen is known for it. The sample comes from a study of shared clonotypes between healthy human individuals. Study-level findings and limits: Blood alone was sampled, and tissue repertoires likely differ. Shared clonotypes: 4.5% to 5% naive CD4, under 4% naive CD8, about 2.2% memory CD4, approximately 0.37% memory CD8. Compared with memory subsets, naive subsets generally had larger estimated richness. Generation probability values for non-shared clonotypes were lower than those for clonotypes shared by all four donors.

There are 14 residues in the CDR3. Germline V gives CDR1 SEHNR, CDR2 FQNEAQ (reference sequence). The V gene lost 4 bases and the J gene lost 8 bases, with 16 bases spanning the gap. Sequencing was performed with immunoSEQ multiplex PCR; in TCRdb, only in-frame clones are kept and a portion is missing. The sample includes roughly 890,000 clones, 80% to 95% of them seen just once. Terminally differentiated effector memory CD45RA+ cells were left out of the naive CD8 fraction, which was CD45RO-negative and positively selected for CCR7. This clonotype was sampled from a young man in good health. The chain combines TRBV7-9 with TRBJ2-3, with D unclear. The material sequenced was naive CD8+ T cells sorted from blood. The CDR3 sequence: CASSSLFSTVTQYF. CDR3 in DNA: TGTGCCAGCAGCTCCTTATTTTCGACCGTTACGCAGTATTTT. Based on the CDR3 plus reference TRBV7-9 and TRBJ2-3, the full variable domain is DTGVSQNPRHKITKRGQNVTFRCDPISEHNRLYWYRQTLGQGPEFLTYFQNEAQLEKSRLLSDRFSAERPKGSFSTLEIQRTEQGDSAMYLCASSSLFSTVTQYFGPGTRLTVL.